Below, 12 T cell receptor beta chains from the same sample are listed, as sequenced in a study of yellow fever vaccine responses in identical twins. Using its own MiXCR run on the RT-PCR reads, TCRdb lists one record per CDR3 protein. Here the sample spans approximately 2,200 distinct CDR3 sequences, approximately 33% being singletons. The source was T cells from blood (PBMCs), unsorted or a sorted subset (not recorded which), collected before or after yellow fever vaccination (not recorded which). The receptor set was obtained from a woman aged 18-30 years who received the yellow fever vaccine.

This clonotype occurred once. V and J are TRBV4-2 and TRBJ2-1; 10 bases line up with TRBD2. Trimming took 1 base from V and 4 from J; bases not matched to a gene: 4. The V gene's germline CDR1 is LGHNA and CDR2 YNFKEQ. The CDR3 runs 16 residues. The CDR3 region is CASSQGSTSGYNEQFF. In DNA form, the CDR3 reads TGTGCCAGCAGCCAAGGGTCGACTAGCGGGTACAATGAGCAGTTCTTC.

The chain carries TRBV11-3 and TRBJ2-1; D is undetermined. The V end lost 3 bases, the J end lost 0 bases, and 9 bases lay between the germline ends. Germline V lookup: CDR1 SGHNT, CDR2 YENEEA. The CDR3 covers 15 residues. The DNA of the CDR3 is TGTGCCAGCAGCTTGGATCCCAGCTCCTACAATGAGCAGTTCTTC. Its translation: CASSLDPSSYNEQFF.

The genes are TRBV7-3 and TRBJ2-3, with D possibly being TRBD1 or TRBD2 (5 bases each). The germline V and J ends were trimmed by 1 base and 0 bases, with 8 bases remaining between them. Germline V CDR1 and CDR2: SGHTA, FQGTGA. The CDR3 contains 15 residues. Here the CDR3 DNA reads TGTGCCAGCAGCTTAAGGGGGTCTAGCACAGATACGCAGTATTTT. Protein product: CASSLRGSSTDTQYF.

The V call is TRBV11-3, the J call TRBJ2-3; 8 bases line up with TRBD2. Germline CDR1 SGHNT, CDR2 YENEEA. The CDR3 sequence is 17 residues long. Unmatched junction bases numbered 13, after V lost 5 bases and J lost 3 bases. The CDR3 reads CASSPAGRGKGTDTQYF. As DNA, the CDR3 is TGTGCCAGCAGCCCCGCCGGGAGGGGCAAGGGAACAGATACGCAGTATTTT. The whole variable domain, remainder taken from reference TRBV11-3 and TRBJ2-3, is EAGVVQSPRYKIIEKKQPVAFWCNPISGHNTLYWYLQNLGQGPELLIRYENEEAVDDSQLPKDRFSAERLKGVDSTLKIQPAELGDSAVYLCASSPAGRGKGTDTQYFGPGTRLTVL.

The rearrangement uses TRBV11-1 and TRBJ2-7; D is perhaps TRBD1 or TRBD2 (5 bases each). The ends were cut back, 5 bases at V and 2 bases at J, with 13 bases in the middle. This CDR3 region has 14 residues. CDR1 SGHAT and CDR2 FQDESV come from the germline V gene (reference sequence). The CDR3 loop reads CASSPMGVTYEQYF. CDR3 sequence (DNA): TGTGCCAGCAGCCCCATGGGGGTCACCTACGAGCAGTACTTC.

This clonotype was seen a few times. The V call is TRBV15, the J call TRBJ1-4; D perhaps matches TRBD1 (5 bases). V was pared by 2 bases and J by 1 base, with 5 bases between. The germline V gene has CDR1 LNHNV and CDR2 YYDKDF (reference sequence). The CDR3 is 14 residues long. The chain's CDR3 is CATSRQGTNEKLFF. The CDR3 region has the DNA TGTGCCACCAGCAGACAGGGAACTAATGAAAAACTGTTTTTT.

This clonotype was detected only a few times. The chain couples TRBV19 to TRBJ1-2; 7 nucleotides match TRBD1. The CDR3 length is 15 residues. Germline-derived CDR1 and CDR2 are LNHDA and SQIVND (reference sequence). The trim removed 6 bases at V and 0 bases at J, leaving 7 bases unmatched. The DNA for the CDR3 is TGTGCCAGTAGGAGGACAGGTTCTGCTAACTATGGCTACACCTTC. Its protein product is CASRRTGSANYGYTF.

The V call is TRBV5-1, the J call TRBJ2-5; unclear D gene. Germline CDR1 reads SGHRS; CDR2 reads YFSETQ. The CDR3 has 15 amino acids. Trimming cost V 0 bases and J 1 base, with 10 bases left between them. CDR3 in amino acids: CASSLVLAPQETQYF. For the CDR3, the DNA is TGCGCCAGCAGCTTGGTATTAGCCCCCCAAGAGACCCAGTACTTC. Supplemented by reference TRBV5-1 and TRBJ2-5, the full variable domain reads KAGVTQTPRYLIKTRGQQVTLSCSPISGHRSVSWYQQTPGQGLQFLFEYFSETQRNKGNFPGRFSGRQFSNSRSEMNVSTLELGDSALYLCASSLVLAPQETQYFGPGTRLLVL.

This clonotype was counted only a few times. The chain joins TRBV11-1 to TRBJ2-7; TRBD2 might be the D (6 bases). This CDR3 is built from 15 residues. V was clipped by 2 bases and J by 3 bases, with 14 bases between them. Germline CDR1 reads SGHAT; CDR2 reads FQDESV (reference sequence). This chain's CDR3 is CASSLMRDGNYEQYF. CDR3 in DNA: TGTGCCAGCAGCTTAATGCGGGACGGGAACTACGAGCAGTACTTC.

This clonotype has just a few counts. The rearrangement uses TRBV13 and TRBJ2-7; no definite D call. The V end was cut by 5 bases, the J end by 4 bases, with 6 bases between. Per the germline V gene, CDR1 is PRHDT and CDR2 is FYEKMQ (reference sequence). The CDR3 totals 11 residues. The CDR3 here is CASSQLYEQYF. The CDR3 nucleotides read TGTGCCAGCAGCCAGTTATACGAGCAGTACTTC.

This rearrangement joins TRBV7-3 to TRBJ2-1, with a tentative D call TRBD2 (5 bases). This CDR3 has 16 amino acids. Germline loops: CDR1 SGHTA, CDR2 FQGTGA. V lost 1 base and J lost 0, with 10 bases in between. CDR3 DNA sequence: TGTGCCAGCAGCTTAAAGATAGCGCCCTCCTACAATGAGCAGTTCTTC. It codes for CASSLKIAPSYNEQFF.

The chain employs TRBV9 and TRBJ2-7; D is tentatively TRBD1 or TRBD2 (6 bases each). In germline, CDR1 is SGDLS, CDR2 YYNGEE. V lost 3 bases, J lost 6 bases, and 16 bases lay in between. This CDR3 has 14 residues. The CDR3 loop reads CASSAGVGGGEQYF. CDR3 nucleotide sequence: TGTGCCAGCAGCGCGGGCGTCGGGGGCGGCGAGCAGTACTTC.